These 5 T cell receptor beta chains were sequenced from one sample in a study of T cell changes during pregnancy in multiple sclerosis. The repertoire was sequenced with immunoSEQ multiplex PCR; TCRdb's copy has only in-frame clones and lacks some. The profile covers roughly 62,000 clones, with 89% appearing a single time and roughly 2.6% taken by the ten largest. This material consisted of peripheral blood, taken in the first trimester of pregnancy. The receptors here all came from a female donor with multiple sclerosis, enrolled in a pregnancy study.

The chain recombines TRBV4-1 with TRBJ2-5, with 7 nucleotides matching TRBD2. V gave up 6 bases and J gave up 3 bases; unmatched junction bases: 10. The V gene's germline CDR1 is MGHRA and CDR2 YSYEKL. The CDR3 length is 15 residues. CDR3: CASSHGTIEEETQYF. In DNA, the CDR3 is TGCGCCAGCAGTCATGGGACTATTGAGGAAGAGACCCAGTACTTC.

The V and J genes are TRBV7-9 and TRBJ2-7; tentative D call: TRBD2 (6 bases). Trimming removed 2 bases at V and 5 bases at J, with 13 bases between. CDR1 SEHNR and CDR2 FQNEAQ come from the germline V gene (reference sequence). The length of the CDR3 is 14 residues. In DNA form, the CDR3 reads TGTGCCAGCAGCTTAACACCCTCGGGGGACGAGCAGTACTTC. This encodes CASSLTPSGDEQYF.

The V call is TRBV9, the J call TRBJ2-1, with 7 bases matching TRBD1. Germline V gives CDR1 SGDLS, CDR2 YYNGEE. Trimming at V came to 4 bases and at J to 9 bases, leaving 4 bases not matched to a gene. The CDR3 consists of 12 residues. The CDR3 bases are TGTGCCAGCAGCCTCCAGGGGGTTGAGCAGTTCTTC. Residues: CASSLQGVEQFF.

The CDR3 here is CASSQEQAQETQYF. Here the CDR3 DNA reads TGTGCCAGCAGCCAAGAGCAGGCCCAAGAGACCCAGTACTTC. V usage is TRBV4-2 and J usage is TRBJ2-5; no clear D. This CDR3 has 14 amino acids. The germline V and J ends were trimmed by 0 bases and 1 base, with 6 bases remaining between them. Germline assignment: CDR1 LGHNA and CDR2 YNFKEQ.

The rearrangement links TRBV6-5 to TRBJ2-7; the D gene is possibly TRBD1 (5 bases). V was cut by 2 bases and J by 3 bases, with 5 bases left in between. The germline CDR1 and CDR2 sequences are MNHEY and SVGAGI. CDR3 size: 12 residues. CDR3 sequence: CASSYDSYEQYF. In nucleotides, the CDR3 is TGTGCCAGCAGTTACGACAGCTACGAGCAGTACTTC.